The rows below give T cell receptor beta chains drawn from one sample of a study of blood T cell repertoires in COVID-19. TCRdb's table, derived via immunoSEQ multiplex PCR, lists solely in-frame clones and lacks some. The sample shows 200,000 to 250,000 clones, more than 80% of them seen only once. What was sequenced was PBMCs or T cells enriched from blood (not recorded which). All receptors come from a man aged 55-75 years who had recovered from COVID-19. CDR3s include the opening cysteine and the closing phenylalanine or tryptophan. The order of the fields is clone size, V gene, J gene, D gene, CDR3 protein, CDR3 DNA. D genes are given only for firm matches. Size is omitted from some rows. Given values are once, few, many or a class for expanded clones.

>NA|TRBV4-3|TRBJ2-2|NA
CASSQGNSLDTGELFF
TGCGCCAGCAGCCAAGGAAACTCCCTAGACACCGGGGAGCTGTTTTTT
>NA|TRBV7-3|TRBJ2-5|TRBD2
CASSPGTSGGQETQYF
TGTGCCAGCAGCCCTGGGACTAGCGGGGGACAAGAGACCCAGTACTTC
>NA|TRBV12-5|TRBJ2-5|NA
CASGLDEGGWKGVWKTQYF
TGTGCTAGTGGTTTGGACGAAGGCGGGTGGAAGGGGGTCTGGAAGACCCAGTACTTC
>NA|TRBV14|TRBJ1-6|TRBD1
CASSQEGQGGSPLHF
TGTGCCAGCAGCCAAGAAGGACAGGGAGGTTCACCCCTCCACTTT
>NA|TRBV7-8|TRBJ2-7|NA
CASSLVGFSYEQYF
TGTGCCAGCAGCTTGGTCGGGTTCAGCTACGAGCAGTACTTC
>NA|TRBV25-1|TRBJ2-7|NA
CASSLSASYEQYF
TGTGCCAGCAGTCTCAGTGCCTCCTACGAGCAGTACTTC
>NA|TRBV7-2|TRBJ2-5|NA
CASSLVGGWGETQYF
TGTGCCAGCAGCTTAGTTGGGGGGTGGGGAGAGACCCAGTACTTC
>NA|TRBV5-6|TRBJ2-7|TRBD1
CASSLVRGMWGEQYF
TGTGCCAGCAGCTTGGTCAGGGGGATGTGGGGCGAGCAGTACTTC
>few|TRBV9|TRBJ1-2|NA
CASSTMTDILYGYTF
TGTGCCAGCAGTACTATGACAGATATTCTCTATGGCTACACCTTC
>few|TRBV3-1/TRBV3-2|TRBJ1-1|TRBD1
CASSPPGQGGTTEAFF
TGTGCCAGCAGCCCTCCGGGACAGGGGGGGACGACTGAAGCTTTCTTT
>NA|TRBV9|TRBJ1-2|NA
CASSVTQINYGYTF
TGTGCCAGCAGCGTAACCCAGATTAACTATGGCTACACCTTC
>NA|TRBV18|TRBJ1-4|NA
CASSPLRGVMANEKLFF
TGTGCCAGCTCACCCCTGCGGGGGGTCATGGCTAATGAAAAACTGTTTTTT
>NA|TRBV5-1|TRBJ2-5|TRBD1
CASSSGTGGGETQYF
TGCGCCAGCAGCTCCGGGACAGGGGGCGGAGAGACCCAGTACTTC
>NA|TRBV30|TRBJ2-3|NA
CAWSSGTLSTDTQYF
TGTGCCTGGAGTTCCGGGACACTTAGCACAGATACGCAGTATTTT
>NA|TRBV6-6|TRBJ1-3|NA
CASSFVGGNTIYF
TGTGCCAGCAGTTTCGTTGGCGGAAACACCATATATTTT
>once|TRBV3-1/TRBV3-2|TRBJ2-5|NA
CASSQGLGTFQETQYF
TGTGCCAGCAGCCAAGGACTTGGGACATTCCAAGAGACCCAGTACTTC
>NA|TRBV27|TRBJ2-1|NA
CASSLGRGRNEQFF
TGTGCCAGCAGTTTAGGACGGGGGAGAAATGAGCAGTTCTTC
>NA|TRBV3-1/TRBV3-2|TRBJ1-5|NA
CASSQDHAGNQPQHF
TGTGCCAGCAGCCAAGATCATGCGGGAAATCAGCCCCAGCATTTT
>NA|TRBV6-5|TRBJ2-2|TRBD1
CASSTDRGGTGELFF
TGTGCCAGCAGCACGGACAGGGGTGGGACCGGGGAGCTGTTTTTT
>NA|TRBV4-3|TRBJ1-2|NA
CASSQVLRAANYGYTF
TGCGCCAGCAGCCAAGTTCTCAGGGCGGCTAACTATGGCTACACCTTC
>NA|TRBV14|TRBJ1-3|NA
CASSPSRNLGNTIYF
TGTGCCAGCAGCCCATCGAGGAACCTCGGAAACACCATATATTTT
>NA|TRBV11-1|TRBJ2-7|NA
CASSLAVGGPYEQYF
TGTGCCAGCAGCTTAGCGGTAGGGGGACCCTACGAGCAGTACTTC
>NA|TRBV3-1/TRBV3-2|TRBJ1-2|TRBD1
CASSLGQGGYTF
TGTGCCAGCAGCCTCGGACAGGGGGGCTACACCTTC
>NA|TRBV18|TRBJ2-1|NA
CASSPPARRNEQFF
TGTGCCAGCTCACCACCCGCGCGGCGCAATGAGCAGTTCTTC
>few|TRBV4-1|TRBJ2-5|TRBD1
CASSQDWDRGYETQYF
TGCGCCAGCAGCCAGGACTGGGACAGGGGTTACGAGACCCAGTACTTC
>NA|TRBV19|TRBJ1-1|TRBD1
CASSIVAGGLGTEAFF
TGTGCCAGTAGTATAGTGGCAGGGGGCCTCGGCACTGAAGCTTTCTTT
>NA|TRBV18|TRBJ1-2|TRBD1
CASSPNIQGDGYGYTF
TGTGCCAGCTCACCAAATATTCAGGGGGACGGCTATGGCTACACCTTC
>NA|TRBV29-1|TRBJ2-3|NA
CSGLTTDTQYF
TGCAGCGGACTTACCACAGATACGCAGTATTTT
>once|TRBV24-1|TRBJ1-2|TRBD1
CATSDTGQGYTF
TGTGCCACCAGTGACACGGGACAGGGCTACACCTTC
>NA|TRBV5-1|TRBJ2-3|TRBD1
CASSVTGRVDTQYF
TGCGCCAGCAGCGTGACAGGGCGGGTAGATACGCAGTATTTT
>NA|TRBV7-9|TRBJ1-2|TRBD1
CASSLKTGGLDYGYTF
TGTGCCAGCAGCTTGAAAACAGGGGGACTTGACTATGGCTACACCTTC
>NA|TRBV6-2/TRBV6-3|TRBJ1-1|NA
CASSLTTPNTEAFF
TGTGCCAGCAGCCTAACTACACCGAACACTGAAGCTTTCTTT
>NA|TRBV7-2|TRBJ1-2|NA
CASSLDHSNYGYTF
TGTGCCAGCAGCTTAGACCACAGTAACTATGGCTACACCTTC
>few|TRBV6-5|TRBJ1-3|TRBD1
CASIRDSGNTIYF
TGTGCCAGCATAAGGGACAGCGGAAACACCATATATTTT
>NA|TRBV4-3|TRBJ2-6|NA
CASSQAGTSKGSGANVLTF
TGCGCCAGCAGCCAAGCAGGGACAAGTAAGGGCTCTGGGGCCAACGTCCTGACTTTC
>NA|TRBV7-9|TRBJ1-2|NA
CASSLAGQQPYGYTF
TGTGCCAGCAGCTTAGCCGGACAGCAACCCTATGGCTACACCTTC
>NA|TRBV3-1/TRBV3-2|TRBJ2-6|TRBD1
CASSPRLTGPMSSGANVLTF
TGTGCCAGCAGCCCACGGTTGACAGGGCCCATGAGCTCTGGGGCCAACGTCCTGACTTTC
>NA|TRBV11-2|TRBJ2-5|TRBD2
CASSFSGGTYQETQYF
TGTGCCAGCAGCTTTAGCGGGGGGACGTACCAAGAGACCCAGTACTTC
>NA|TRBV18|TRBJ2-3|NA
CASSPIAASGDTQYF
TGTGCCAGCTCACCCATAGCGGCGTCAGGAGATACGCAGTATTTT
>NA|TRBV4-2|TRBJ1-3|TRBD1
CASSQMGQGANTIYF
TGTGCCAGCAGCCAAATGGGACAGGGGGCGAACACCATATATTTT
>NA|TRBV18|TRBJ1-5|NA
CASSLDRNSNQPQHF
TGTGCCAGCTCACTGGACAGAAATAGCAATCAGCCCCAGCATTTT
>NA|TRBV18|TRBJ2-5|TRBD2
CASSPPSGGRGGETQYF
TGTGCCAGCTCACCACCTAGCGGGGGTCGAGGAGGGGAGACCCAGTACTTC
>NA|TRBV6-6|TRBJ1-1|NA
CASSPGTEAFF
TGTGCCAGCAGCCCGGGGACTGAAGCTTTCTTT
>NA|TRBV29-1|TRBJ2-7|TRBD1
CSVAGLPGQGVYEQYF
TGCAGCGTGGCGGGATTACCGGGACAGGGGGTATACGAGCAGTACTTC
>NA|TRBV21-1|TRBJ1-5|NA
CASSRDRGWWYKSLSNQPQHF
TGTGCCAGCAGCAGGGACAGGGGTTGGTGGTACAAGTCTTTGAGCAATCAGCCCCAGCATTTT
>NA|TRBV20-1|TRBJ2-5|TRBD2
CSASSGGASGTQYF
TGCAGTGCTAGTTCCGGGGGGGCTTCAGGGACCCAGTACTTC
>NA|TRBV5-6|TRBJ2-7|TRBD1
CASSLTDRSYEQYF
TGTGCCAGCAGCTTGACGGACAGGAGCTACGAGCAGTACTTC
>NA|TRBV6-2/TRBV6-3|TRBJ2-2|TRBD1
CASSYRGQGARAGELFF
TGTGCCAGCAGTTACCGTGGACAGGGGGCTCGTGCCGGGGAGCTGTTTTTT
>NA|TRBV28|TRBJ1-5|TRBD1
CASSMTGRNQPQHF
TGTGCCAGCAGCATGACAGGGCGCAATCAGCCCCAGCATTTT
>NA|TRBV30|TRBJ2-1|NA
CAWKRRDLSYNEQFF
TGTGCCTGGAAGCGGCGGGATCTCTCCTACAATGAGCAGTTCTTC
>NA|TRBV30|TRBJ1-3|NA
CAWSLWNRAPGNTIYF
TGTGCCTGGAGTCTATGGAACAGGGCCCCTGGAAACACCATATATTTT
>NA|TRBV29-1|TRBJ1-3|NA
CSVEDLLSGNTIYF
TGCAGCGTTGAAGATTTACTCTCTGGAAACACCATATATTTT
>once|TRBV11-3|TRBJ1-2|TRBD1
CASSLDGTGDDDYGYTF
TGTGCCAGCAGCTTAGATGGGACAGGGGATGATGACTATGGCTACACCTTC
>NA|TRBV5-1|TRBJ2-6|NA
CASSSAASGANVLTF
TGCGCCAGCAGCTCCGCGGCCTCTGGGGCCAACGTCCTGACTTTC